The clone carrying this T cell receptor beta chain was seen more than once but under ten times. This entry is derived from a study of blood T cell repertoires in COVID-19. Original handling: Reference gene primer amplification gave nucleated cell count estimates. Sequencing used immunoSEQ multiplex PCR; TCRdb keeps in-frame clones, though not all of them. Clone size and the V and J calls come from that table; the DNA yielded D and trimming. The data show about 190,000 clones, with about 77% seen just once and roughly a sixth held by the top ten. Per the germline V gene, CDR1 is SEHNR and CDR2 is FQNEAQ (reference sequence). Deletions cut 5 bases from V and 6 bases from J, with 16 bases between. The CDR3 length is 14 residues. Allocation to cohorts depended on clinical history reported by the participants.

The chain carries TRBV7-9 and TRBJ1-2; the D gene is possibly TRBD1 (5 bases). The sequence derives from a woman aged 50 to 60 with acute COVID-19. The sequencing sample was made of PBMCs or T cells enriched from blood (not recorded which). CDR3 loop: CASSISQGLDGYTF. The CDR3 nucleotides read TGTGCCAGCAGCATCTCCCAGGGACTTGATGGCTACACCTTC.